These 27 T cell receptor beta chains were all obtained from the same sample, sequenced in a study of tumor-infiltrating lymphocytes in primary liver carcinoma. Starting material of roughly 550 ng total RNA yielded TCR beta cDNA via a constant-region primer. Three nested multiplex PCR rounds, a slightly modified ARM-PCR, produced the libraries for TCR beta. For approximately 11 cycles apiece, the opening two PCR rounds ran with TRBV1-TRBV30 forward primers and a C-beta reverse primer. TCRdb re-called the multiplex PCR reads with MiXCR, one entry per CDR3 protein. The repertoire has 250,000 to 350,000 distinct CDR3 sequences, 45% to 70% of them found once; the top ten carry about a sixth. The blood RNA (from unsorted whole blood) was obtained, and germline DNA was also extracted. The specimen was peripheral blood. The receptors were gathered from a woman in her twenties or thirties with primary liver carcinoma and hepatitis B virus infection.

With regard to this clonotype: Mismatch with germline at one junction end may stem from a read error. This chain joins TRBV5-5 and TRBJ1-6, with a tentative D call TRBD1 (5 bases). The CDR3 extends over 13 amino acids. In germline, CDR1 is SGHKS, CDR2 YYEKEE (reference sequence). CDR3 amino acids: CASSPWGYSLLHF. In nucleotides, the CDR3 is TGTGCAAGCAGCCCTTGGGGGTATTCACTCCTCCACTTT.

The rearrangement uses TRBV6-5 and TRBJ2-3; TRBD1 is a possible D gene (5 bases). CDR1 MNHEY and CDR2 SVGAGI come from the germline V gene. CDR3 length: 15 residues. Trimming took 6 bases from V and 0 from J, leaving 13 bases between them. DNA of the CDR3: TGTGCCAGCAGGTGGACATTTGGTAGCACAGATACGCAGTATTTT. This sequence encodes CASRWTFGSTDTQYF.

To note about this clonotype: Because the CDR3 is missing its conserved closing phenylalanine or tryptophan, this is likely a read error. This chain uses TRBV12-3 or TRBV12-4 with TRBJ1-2; D ambiguous. This CDR3 has 14 residues. DNA of the CDR3: TGTACCAGCAGTGATGTACAGAAGTACTATGGCTACACCTCC. The encoded protein is CTSSDVQKYYGYTS.

The CDR3 is CASSFGQGQSTEAFF. The CDR3 bases are TGCGCCAGCAGCTTTGGACAGGGGCAAAGCACTGAAGCTTTCTTT. V gene TRBV5-1 combines with J gene TRBJ1-1, with TRBD1 matching 9 bases. Trimming removed 2 bases from V and 4 bases from J; junction bases left unmatched: 6. Germline CDR1 reads SGHRS; CDR2 reads YFSETQ. The CDR3 sequence is 15 residues long.

This clonotype was observed once. V gene TRBV7-8 combines with J gene TRBJ2-4; 9 bases are shared with TRBD2. The CDR3 has 18 residues. V was pared by 5 bases and J by 3 bases, with 14 bases of the junction left unmatched. Per germline, CDR1 SGHVS and CDR2 FQNEAQ. Here the CDR3 reads CASSTNRIAGEVKNIQYF. CDR3 in DNA: TGTGCCAGCAGCACAAACCGGATAGCGGGAGAGGTCAAAAACATTCAGTACTTC.

A note on this clonotype: This clone may be a read error of a much larger clone one base away. The rearrangement links TRBV12-3 or TRBV12-4 to TRBJ1-2; no reliable D call. This CDR3 comprises 15 residues. Trimming removed 4 bases from V and 4 bases from J, with 16 bases in between. CDR3 protein: CASSCDPSVVYGYTF. The CDR3 DNA is TGTGCCAGCAGTTGTGATCCCAGCGTCGTCTATGGCTACACCTTC.

This chain joins TRBV6-1 and TRBJ2-7, with D possibly TRBD1 on 6 matching bases. V was trimmed by 1 base and J by 1 base, leaving 11 bases between them. This CDR3 has 15 amino acids. Germline CDR1 and CDR2: MNHNS and SASEGT. CDR3 sequence (DNA): TGTGCCAGCAGTGAAGGGCAGGGGTGGTCCTACGAGCAGTACTTC. Its protein is CASSEGQGWSYEQYF.

Comment on this clonotype: A read error may explain this, as a much larger clone is one base away. The chain combines TRBV30 with TRBJ2-5; tentative D call: TRBD1 (6 bases). Germline CDR1 GTSNPN, CDR2 SVGIG (reference sequence). CDR3 length equals 14 residues. The CDR3 sequence: CAGSTGGQGKTQYF. CDR3 sequence (DNA): TGTGCCGGGAGTACAGGCGGGCAGGGGAAGACCCAGTACTTC. Complete variable domain (other parts from reference TRBV30 and TRBJ2-5): SQTIHQWPATLVQPVGSPLSLECTVEGTSNPNLYWYRQAAGRGLQLLFYSVGIGQISSEVPQNLSASRPQDRQFILSSKKLLLSDSGFYLCAGSTGGQGKTQYFGPGTRLLVL.

With respect to this clonotype: Here the CDR3 omits its conserved ending phenylalanine or tryptophan, so a read error is the likely source. The chain links TRBV11-3 to TRBJ2-6; weak D call: TRBD2 (5 bases). The CDR3 spans 20 residues. CDR1 is SGHNT and CDR2 is YENEEA in the germline V gene. V was trimmed by 2 bases and J by 0 bases, leaving 20 bases between them. The CDR3 region is CASSLYTKASSRSGANVLTI. The CDR3, as DNA: TGTGCCAGCAGCTTATATACCAAGGCTAGCTCCCGCTCTGGGGCCAACGTCCTGACTATC.

In this sample, this clonotype turned up many times. The V gene is TRBV11-3, the J gene TRBJ1-1; 7 nucleotides line up with TRBD1. This CDR3 has 14 residues. Germline CDR1 is SGHNT and CDR2 is YENEEA. Losses at the gene ends were 2 bases for V and 11 bases for J; bases not matched to a gene: 11. CDR3 in DNA: TGTGCCAGCAGCTTATTGACAGGGAGTTTGAACGCTTTCTTT. It is translated as CASSLLTGSLNAFF. Based on the CDR3 plus reference TRBV11-3 and TRBJ1-1, the full variable domain is EAGVVQSPRYKIIEKKQPVAFWCNPISGHNTLYWYLQNLGQGPELLIRYENEEAVDDSQLPKDRFSAERLKGVDSTLKIQPAELGDSAVYLCASSLLTGSLNAFFGQGTRLTVV.

This clonotype appeared many times. The chain has TRBV11-2 and TRBJ1-2, with 8 bases matching TRBD1. The germline CDR1 and CDR2 sequences are SGHAT and FQNNGV. CDR3 length equals 14 residues. The J segment lost 7 bases and the V segment lost 0 bases, leaving 4 bases of the junction unmatched. The CDR3 DNA is TGTGCCAGCAGCTTAGATCGTGGACAGGGTGGCTACACCTTC. The encoded protein is CASSLDRGQGGYTF.

Of note for this clonotype: This could be a read error, since a much larger clone is one nucleotide away. The V gene is TRBV12-3 or TRBV12-4, the J gene TRBJ1-5, with D unclear. V was clipped by 2 bases and J by 9 bases, with 17 bases between them. The CDR3 length is 15 residues. The DNA of the CDR3 is TGTGCCAGCAGTTTATCAAGGGCCCTTTATCGGCCCCAGCATTTT. Its protein is CASSLSRALYRPQHF.

As for this clonotype: One end of the junction does not line up with germline, which may come from a read error. This chain links TRBV12-3 or TRBV12-4 with TRBJ2-3; D may be TRBD1 or TRBD2 (5 bases each). The CDR3 runs 15 residues. The CDR3 loop reads CASSLRAGNTGTQYF. The CDR3 nucleotides are TGTGCCAGCAGTTTACGGGCGGGCAACACAGGTACGCAATATTTT.

Turning to this clonotype: With a much larger clone just one base away, this may be a read error. This chain uses TRBV6-2 or TRBV6-3 with TRBJ2-1; D is undetermined. This CDR3 is built from 12 residues. V was clipped by 6 bases and J by 10 bases, with 13 bases between them. Germline CDR1 MNHEY, CDR2 SVGEGT. This chain's CDR3 is CASREPEREQFF. The CDR3 DNA reads as TGTGCCAGCAGAGAACCCGAGAGGGAGCAGTTCTTC.

This clonotype was seen repeatedly, ten times or more. V and J are TRBV4-2 and TRBJ2-7, with 9 bases matching TRBD2. There are 15 residues in the CDR3. The V and J ends lost 1 base and 6 bases, in that order; junction bases with no gene match: 7. CDR1 is LGHNA and CDR2 is YNFKEQ in the germline V gene. The CDR3 DNA reads as TGTGCCAGCAGCCAAGCAGGTAGCGGGAGAGGCGAGCAGTACTTC. Protein product: CASSQAGSGRGEQYF.

This chain joins TRBV4-3 and TRBJ1-4; TRBD1 is a possible D gene (6 bases). Germline values: CDR1 LGHNA, CDR2 YSLEER. This CDR3 has 15 residues. Trimming took 2 bases from V and 0 from J, leaving 7 bases between them. The CDR3 DNA follows: TGCGCCAGCAGCCAACAGGGGACAACTAATGAAAAACTGTTTTTT. It codes for CASSQQGTTNEKLFF.

Comments on this clonotype: A read error may be the cause here, since a much bigger clone is one base away. The chain combines TRBV12-3 or TRBV12-4 with TRBJ2-1; D tentatively reads TRBD1 or TRBD2 (5 bases each). Trimming removed 7 bases from V and 8 bases from J, with 21 bases in between. CDR3 length equals 15 residues. The CDR3 nucleotides are TGTGCCAGCACCACGATCCGGGACCCAGTCTATGAGCAGTTCTTC. Protein sequence: CASTTIRDPVYEQFF.

This sequence joins TRBV30 and TRBJ2-1; 10 bases match TRBD2. The J segment lost 7 bases and the V segment lost 0 bases, leaving 18 bases of the junction unmatched. Germline V gene sequence: CDR1 GTSNPN, CDR2 SVGIG (reference sequence). The CDR3 totals 19 residues. The chain's CDR3 is CAWSVTRRNSGRLRNEQFF. In nucleotides, the CDR3 is TGTGCCTGGAGTGTAACCCGTAGGAATAGCGGGAGGTTGCGAAATGAGCAGTTCTTC.

A note on this clonotype: This may stem from a read error, because a much larger clone lies one nucleotide away. V and J are TRBV6-1 and TRBJ1-2; D not certain. This CDR3 contains 15 residues. The germline CDR1 and CDR2 sequences are MNHNS and SASEGT. CDR3: CASNEGLARGYGYTF. CDR3 in DNA: TGTGCCAGCAATGAAGGGTTGGCTAGAGGGTATGGCTACACCTTC.

In regard to this clonotype: A much bigger clone sits one base away, suggesting this may be a read error. The genes are TRBV6-7 and TRBJ2-4; possible D gene TRBD1, 5 bases. TRBV6-7 carries the ORF label, with uncertain function. There are 13 residues in the CDR3. As DNA, the CDR3 is TGTGCCGGCAGCCTAAGCCAGGGAAACATTCAGTACTTC. It specifies CAGSLSQGNIQYF.

About this clonotype itself: A clone one base away is much larger, so this may be a read error. V and J are TRBV6-6 and TRBJ2-1; D is unresolved. Trimming removed 0 bases at V and 9 bases at J, with 15 bases between. This CDR3 contains 15 residues. Germline loops: CDR1 MNHNY, CDR2 SVGAGI (reference sequence). The CDR3 here is CASSYSGDRPTEQFF. The DNA of the CDR3 is TGTGCCAGCAGTTACTCCGGAGATCGTCCCACTGAGCAGTTCTTC.

This clonotype was observed at least ten times. The rearrangement links TRBV6-2 or TRBV6-3 to TRBJ2-7, with D possibly TRBD2 on 5 matching bases. V was trimmed by 5 bases and J by 6 bases, leaving 14 bases between them. The CDR3 sequence is 13 residues long. Germline V gene lookup returns CDR1 MNHEY and CDR2 SVGEGT. CDR3 in amino acids: CASSQSHTSEQYF. The CDR3 nucleotides are TGTGCCAGCAGTCAGTCCCATACTAGCGAGCAGTACTTC.

The rearrangement links TRBV10-3 to TRBJ1-2; no clear D gene. The V gene's germline CDR1 is ENHRY and CDR2 SYGVKD. The CDR3 runs 12 residues. Trimming pared 3 bases from V and 7 bases from J, leaving 9 bases between. The CDR3 nucleotides are TGTGCCATCAGTGACAGTGGCCCTGGCTACACCTTC. Its protein is CAISDSGPGYTF.

This clonotype was picked up many times. The chain couples TRBV11-1 to TRBJ2-7; D is possibly TRBD2 (6 bases). The CDR3 spans 17 residues. Trimming stripped 4 bases from V and 0 bases from J, with 19 bases between. The V gene's germline CDR1 is SGHAT and CDR2 FQDESV (reference sequence). CDR3 DNA: TGTGCCAGCAGCTCCGTCCGGGGGTCACGGAGCTCCTACGAGCAGTACTTC. It translates to CASSSVRGSRSSYEQYF.

A remark on this clonotype: The junction does not match germline at one end; this may be a read error. The J gene is TRBJ2-3, the V gene TRBV24-1, with 12 bases aligning to TRBD2. CDR3 size: 18 residues. The V gene's germline CDR1 is KGHDR and CDR2 SFDVKD. CDR3 sequence (DNA): TGTGCCACCAGTGATCCTGTAACTAGCGGGAGGAGCCCAGATACGCGGTATTTT. It specifies CATSDPVTSGRSPDTRYF.

About this clonotype itself: Being one base from a much bigger clone, this may be a read error. V gene TRBV6-2 or TRBV6-3 combines with J gene TRBJ2-1; TRBD1 is a possible D gene (5 bases). Germline V CDR1 and CDR2: MNHEY, SVGEGT. This CDR3 region has 15 residues. V was trimmed by 5 bases and J by 7 bases, leaving 18 bases between them. Here the CDR3 DNA reads TGTGCCAGCAGTGATTGGGTGGAAGGGGCGAATGAGCAGTTCTTC. This translates into CASSDWVEGANEQFF.

This clonotype was seen more than once but under ten times. The chain joins TRBV6-2 or TRBV6-3 to TRBJ1-1; D remains unclear. V lost 0 bases to trimming and J lost 4 bases, with 18 bases between them. The germline CDR1 and CDR2 sequences are MNHEY and SVGEGT. The CDR3 has 17 amino acids. The CDR3 region is CASSYSAGKVGSTEAFF. The CDR3 region has the DNA TGTGCCAGCAGTTACTCCGCCGGGAAGGTTGGTAGCACTGAAGCTTTCTTT.